A single sample gave rise to the 5 T cell receptor beta chains below, sequenced in a study of regulatory T cells in long-lasting Graves disease. Library construction for TCR beta used iRepertoire HTBI primers and Arm-PCR of CDR3 regions. Via MiXCR, TCRdb re-called the multiplex PCR reads, giving one row per CDR3 protein. The sample shows 450,000 or so distinct CDR3 sequences, about 20% of them seen only once. Regarding time point: persistent/refractory GD, antithyroid drugs over 5 years with positive TRAb. The TCR library was made from RNA that had been extracted from PBMCs in TRIzol. The sample in question was peripheral blood mononuclear cells (PBMCs), obtained when the disease was refractory, from a patient treated with antithyroid drugs. These receptors were collected from a female donor with Graves disease.

This clonotype was seen ten or more times. This chain links TRBV2 with TRBJ1-2; D is unclear. Germline lookup yields CDR1 SNHLY and CDR2 FYNNEI. This CDR3 is built from 15 residues. The V end lost 6 bases, the J end lost 6 bases, and 20 bases lay between the germline ends. This CDR3 reads CASRKGSASLHGYTF. The CDR3 DNA reads TGTGCCAGCAGGAAGGGATCAGCGAGCCTACATGGCTACACCTTC.

V gene TRBV4-2 combines with J gene TRBJ1-5; tentatively, D is TRBD1 (5 bases). Germline V gene data show CDR1 as LGHNA and CDR2 as YNFKEQ. Trimming removed 4 bases at V and 6 bases at J, with 16 bases between. This CDR3 spans 15 amino acids. The CDR3 here is CASSPRGGIGQPQHF. The CDR3 coding sequence is TGTGCCAGCAGCCCTCGGGGGGGTATAGGTCAGCCCCAGCATTTT.

V gene TRBV10-3 combines with J gene TRBJ1-5; 7 nucleotides agree with TRBD1. In germline, CDR1 is ENHRY, CDR2 SYGVKD. V lost 3 bases and J lost 1; bases outside the gene matches: 6. CDR3 length: 16 amino acids. The chain's CDR3 is CAISDRTGQSNQPQHF. The CDR3 nucleotides are TGTGCCATCAGTGACCGTACGGGACAGAGCAATCAGCCCCAGCATTTT.

This clonotype was seen at least ten times. The chain has TRBV12-3 or TRBV12-4 and TRBJ2-7; D is ambiguous. Trimming shortened V by 2 bases and J by 6 bases, and 5 bases separated the two germline ends. The CDR3 consists of 11 residues. The CDR3 spells CASSLKGEQYF. The DNA for the CDR3 is TGTGCCAGCAGTTTAAAGGGCGAGCAGTACTTC.

This clonotype was detected only a few times. J is TRBJ1-1 and V is TRBV29-1, with a tentative D call TRBD1 (5 bases). The CDR3 covers 12 residues. V lost 1 base, J lost 11 bases, and 14 bases lay in between. The germline CDR1 and CDR2 sequences are SQVTM and ANQGSEA. DNA for the CDR3: TGCAGCGTTGAAGTAATGGGGCTAGGGGCTTTCTTT. It codes for CSVEVMGLGAFF.